Described below is a single T cell receptor (beta chain) sequence and its context. This clonotype has a count of ten or more. There is no known antigen for this receptor. Base qualities are not recorded, but no much larger clone differs from it by a single base. These data originate in a study of CD8+CD57+ T cells in acquired aplastic anemia (dated by TCRdb to 2017 to 2018). With regard to the full study: DNA extracted from sorted CD4+ and CD8+ cells had a mean of approximately 3.5 ug, with a range of roughly 0.17 to 27.4 ug. Mean read counts for healthy donor samples were roughly 10 million for CD4+ cells and fewer than 12 million for CD8+ cells.

Its CDR3 holds 17 amino acids, cysteine through phenylalanine. The retained sequence is limited to the CDR3, 51 bases, with the frame set at the first base. Trimming at the junction amounts to 5 bases on V and 5 bases on J, and the germline ends lie 24 bases apart. The study deep-sequenced TCR repertoires of sorted CD4+ and CD8+ blood T cells from severe aplastic anemia patients and healthy subjects. Ficoll-Paque density gradient centrifugation was used to isolate peripheral blood mononuclear cells. Before DNA extraction, CD4+ and CD8+ T cells were sorted by FACS or by magnetic beads. Genomic DNA was used as template for profiling of TCR beta VDJ combinations and CDR3 sequences. TCR repertoire sequencing was run on an Illumina HiSeq 2000. Per the authors' processing: TRBV/TRBJ rearrangement plots, CDR3 size and DJ length profiles, and Simpson's diversity index were used to assess repertoires. The most abundant DNA sequence in the deep sequencing data was defined as the immunodominant clone. CDR3 amino acid sequences were checked for sharing across subjects and were also compared against the VDJdb database and published repertoires. The public reads were reanalyzed by TCRdb: fastp trimming at Q25, MiXCR alignment, in-frame beta chains only. Here each entry gathers all rows of one CDR3 protein and keeps the most common genes and DNA. These V and J calls derive from TCRdb rather than the authors' analysis. A total of some 220,000 distinct CDR3 sequences appear in this sample, 34% of them only once. 1% to 1.3% of the sample is in the top ten clones.

Study-level results and caveats: Patients and healthy controls showed no significant difference in CD8+ Simpson's diversity (P=0.060). Although roughly 29 CD8+ CDR3 sequences were shared by patients and controls, these sequences appeared highly expressed in patients and within the immunodominant clones of patients.

Sequenced material: sorted CD4+, CD8+, or CD8+CD57+ T cells (not recorded which) from PBMCs. The chain was built from TRBV12-3 or TRBV12-4 and TRBJ2-5; the D gene could be TRBD1 or TRBD2, each one agreeing over 7 bases. This clonotype originated in a human donor in good health, serving as a control. In nucleotides, the sequence is TGTGCCAGCAGTCAGGGGGGGCTAGCTGGGACCTGGGAGACCCAGTACTTC. Its protein product is CASSQGGLAGTWETQYF.